This T cell receptor beta chain derives from a study of cytomegalovirus exposure and HLA in healthy donors. The V end was cut by 1 base, the J end by 2 bases, with 7 bases between. CDR1 and CDR2 from the germline V gene are LGHNA and YNFKEQ. CDR3 length equals 14 residues. Method: immunoSEQ multiplex PCR; TCRdb's copy keeps in-frame clones and lacks some. The data contain under 200,000 clones, approximately 96% of them singletons. The receptor comes from a woman aged 18-29 years in good health and CMV-seronegative. The rearrangement joins TRBV4-2 to TRBJ2-3, with D hard to call. Sequencing used PBMCs. DNA of the CDR3: TGTGCCAGCAGCCAAGTTACTAACACAGATACGCAGTATTTT. It yields the protein CASSQVTNTDTQYF.